One and the same sample provided the 17 T cell receptor beta chains below, sequenced in a study of cytomegalovirus exposure and HLA in healthy donors. The study ran its PCR with 60 Vbeta and 13 Jbeta primers. Repertoires were generated with immunoSEQ multiplex PCR, while TCRdb's copy carries only in-frame clones and drops some. The data hold about 110,000 clones, with around 70% observed a single time. The sample comprised PBMCs. These receptor sequences come from a boy aged 10-17 years in good health and CMV-seronegative.

There are a few counts of this clone. The chain combines TRBV27 with TRBJ2-3, with 9 positions matching TRBD2. The CDR3 length is 14 residues. CDR1 and CDR2 (germline): MNHEY, SMNVEV (reference sequence). Trimming took 2 bases from V and 7 from J; bases not matched to a gene: 4. CDR3 region: CASSLERGVNTQYF. CDR3 coding DNA: TGTGCCAGCAGTTTAGAGCGGGGGGTGAATACGCAGTATTTT.

The chain is built from TRBV30 and TRBJ1-5; D remains unclear. CDR1 is GTSNPN and CDR2 is SVGIG in the germline V gene (reference sequence). V lost 4 bases and J lost 4, with 14 bases in between. The CDR3 covers 14 residues. CDR3 sequence reads: CAWNYGGFNQPQHF. As DNA, the CDR3 is TGTGCCTGGAACTACGGAGGGTTTAATCAGCCCCAGCATTTT.

The V gene is TRBV2, the J gene TRBJ1-4, with D possibly being TRBD1 (5 bases). The V end was cut by 2 bases, the J end by 6 bases, with 10 bases between. The CDR3 consists of 14 residues. CDR1 and CDR2 from the germline V gene are SNHLY and FYNNEI. CDR3 protein: CASSEFRDYEKLFF. The CDR3 region has the DNA TGTGCCAGCAGTGAATTTAGGGACTATGAAAAACTGTTTTTT.

Comment on this clone: Other DNA variants within this sample encode the same CDR3. The V and J genes are TRBV5-6 and TRBJ1-1; 8 bases align to TRBD1. The germline V gene encodes CDR1 SGHDT and CDR2 YYEEEE. V gave up 4 bases and J gave up 3 bases; unmatched junction bases: 8. This CDR3 has 15 residues. CDR3 sequence (DNA): TGTGCCAGCAGCGGGACAGGCGGCTGGGACACTGAAGCTTTCTTT. It translates to CASSGTGGWDTEAFF.

The chain joins TRBV5-1 to TRBJ2-7; D is unclear. This CDR3 has 14 residues. V lost 3 bases to trimming and J lost 3 bases, with 13 bases between them. Germline V gives CDR1 SGHRS, CDR2 YFSETQ. CDR3 region: CASSWSTLNYEQYF. CDR3 in DNA: TGCGCCAGCAGCTGGAGTACGCTGAACTACGAGCAGTACTTC.

The gene calls are TRBV6-1 and TRBJ2-3; the match to TRBD1 covers 10 bases. V was pared by 6 bases and J by 3 bases, with 6 bases of the junction left unmatched. Germline V gene data show CDR1 as MNHNS and CDR2 as SASEGT. The CDR3 has 15 residues. This CDR3 reads CASRTRDRGTDTQYF. For the CDR3, the DNA is TGTGCCAGCAGGACCCGGGACAGGGGAACAGATACGCAGTATTTT.

The V and J genes are TRBV28 and TRBJ1-4, with D unclear. Trimming cost V 4 bases and J 0 bases, with 15 bases left between them. This CDR3 contains 17 residues. The V gene's germline CDR1 is MDHEN and CDR2 SYDVKM. The CDR3 is CASSSSGLGATNEKLFF. DNA for the CDR3: TGTGCCAGCAGTTCCTCGGGATTGGGAGCAACTAATGAAAAACTGTTTTTT.

The chain recombines TRBV6-1 with TRBJ2-7, with 9 nucleotides matching TRBD1. This CDR3 is built from 15 residues. The V gene's germline CDR1 is MNHNS and CDR2 SASEGT. With V trimmed by 6 bases and J by 0 bases, 6 bases remained unmatched. The chain's CDR3 is CASSSGQGYSYEQYF. The CDR3 DNA follows: TGTGCCAGCAGCTCAGGACAGGGGTACTCCTACGAGCAGTACTTC.

This chain links TRBV28 with TRBJ1-3; 9 bases are a match to TRBD1. The germline V gene encodes CDR1 MDHEN and CDR2 SYDVKM. Germline trimming cut 6 bases from V and 0 bases from J; bases unmatched to any gene: 3. The CDR3 is 15 residues long. The CDR3 protein is CASSGQGFSGNTIYF. The CDR3 DNA reads as TGTGCCAGCAGCGGACAGGGGTTCTCTGGAAACACCATATATTTT.

The chain links TRBV30 to TRBJ2-4; no firm D call. Trimming shortened V by 2 bases and J by 1 base, and 12 bases separated the two germline ends. The CDR3 totals 15 residues. Germline CDR1 and CDR2: GTSNPN and SVGIG (reference sequence). The CDR3 DNA reads as TGTGCCTGGAGTACAGCCGATTGGGCCAAAAACATTCAGTACTTC. Residues: CAWSTADWAKNIQYF.

The chain uses TRBV28 and TRBJ1-5; 7 bases fit TRBD1. The CDR3 totals 14 residues. The V segment lost 3 bases and the J segment 6 bases; nucleotides outside the gene matches: 5. Germline CDR1 MDHEN, CDR2 SYDVKM. The DNA for the CDR3 is TGTGCCAGCAGTTTGCCTACAGGGGCTCAGCCCCAGCATTTT. Translated, it gives CASSLPTGAQPQHF.

The chain carries TRBV5-4 and TRBJ2-3; the match to TRBD2 covers 7 bases. The CDR3 runs 15 residues. The V gene end was trimmed by 6 bases and the J gene end by 4 bases; junction bases not matched to a gene: 11. Germline V gene sequence: CDR1 SGHNT, CDR2 YYREEE (reference sequence). The CDR3 DNA reads TGTGCCAGCAAATGGGGCGGGAGTATCCCAGATACGCAGTATTTT. Translated: CASKWGGSIPDTQYF.

V is TRBV10-1 and J is TRBJ2-6; D might be TRBD1 (5 bases). V lost 9 bases and J lost 0, with 9 bases in between. The CDR3 runs to 14 residues. The germline gives CDR1 WNHNN, CDR2 SYGVQD (reference sequence). CDR3 DNA sequence: TGCGCCAGAGGGGTCGACTCTGGGGCCAACGTCCTGACTTTC. Protein: CARGVDSGANVLTF.

This chain connects TRBV6-5 to TRBJ1-1; the D gene is possibly TRBD1 (5 bases). Germline V gives CDR1 MNHEY, CDR2 SVGAGI. V gave up 4 bases and J gave up 1 base, with 10 bases separating them. This CDR3 has 14 residues. CDR3 coding DNA: TGTGCCAGCAGTTCACTTGACAGGAACACTGAAGCTTTCTTT. Its protein product is CASSSLDRNTEAFF.

The chain links TRBV5-1 to TRBJ2-1; 15 bases agree with TRBD2. The V and J ends lost 3 bases and 3 bases, in that order; junction bases with no gene match: 1. The CDR3 consists of 16 residues. Germline values: CDR1 SGHRS, CDR2 YFSETQ. CDR3: CASSWGLAGGYNEQFF. For the CDR3, the DNA is TGCGCCAGCAGCTGGGGACTAGCGGGAGGCTACAATGAGCAGTTCTTC.

The gene calls are TRBV4-1 and TRBJ2-3, with a weak D call TRBD1 (5 bases). The CDR3 extends over 16 amino acids. The V gene lost 3 bases and the J gene lost 0 bases, with 13 bases spanning the gap. Looked up from germline, CDR1 is MGHRA and CDR2 is YSYEKL. This chain's CDR3 is CASSHRRGSSTDTQYF. The CDR3 DNA reads TGCGCCAGCAGCCATCGAAGGGGATCTAGCACAGATACGCAGTATTTT.

The J gene is TRBJ2-1, the V gene TRBV7-2; TRBD2 is a possible D gene (5 bases). The CDR3 runs to 13 residues. Germline V CDR1 and CDR2: SGHTA, FQGNSA. V was pared by 5 bases and J by 3 bases, with 8 bases between. The CDR3 here is CASSAGLYNEQFF. The CDR3 DNA is TGTGCCAGCAGCGCGGGCCTCTACAATGAGCAGTTCTTC.